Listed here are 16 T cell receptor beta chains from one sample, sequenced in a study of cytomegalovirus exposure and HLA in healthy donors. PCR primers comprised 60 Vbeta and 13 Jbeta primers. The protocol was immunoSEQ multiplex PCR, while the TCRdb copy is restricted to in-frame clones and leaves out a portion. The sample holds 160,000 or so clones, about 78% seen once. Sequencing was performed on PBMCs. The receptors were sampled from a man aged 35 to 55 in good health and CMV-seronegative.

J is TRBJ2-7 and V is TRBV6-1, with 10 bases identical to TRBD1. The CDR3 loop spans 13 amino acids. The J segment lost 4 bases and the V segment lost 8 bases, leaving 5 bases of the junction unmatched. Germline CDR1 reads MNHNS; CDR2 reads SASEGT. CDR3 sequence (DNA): TGTGCCAGCCCAGGGGGACAGGGGTACGAGCAGTACTTC. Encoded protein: CASPGGQGYEQYF.

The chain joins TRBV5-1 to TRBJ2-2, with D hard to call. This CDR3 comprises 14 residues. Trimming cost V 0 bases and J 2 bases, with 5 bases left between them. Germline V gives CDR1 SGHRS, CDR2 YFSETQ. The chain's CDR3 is CASSLGANTGELFF. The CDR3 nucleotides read TGCGCCAGCAGCTTGGGCGCTAACACCGGGGAGCTGTTTTTT. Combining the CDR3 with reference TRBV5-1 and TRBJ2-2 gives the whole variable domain KAGVTQTPRYLIKTRGQQVTLSCSPISGHRSVSWYQQTPGQGLQFLFEYFSETQRNKGNFPGRFSGRQFSNSRSEMNVSTLELGDSALYLCASSLGANTGELFFGEGSRLTVL.

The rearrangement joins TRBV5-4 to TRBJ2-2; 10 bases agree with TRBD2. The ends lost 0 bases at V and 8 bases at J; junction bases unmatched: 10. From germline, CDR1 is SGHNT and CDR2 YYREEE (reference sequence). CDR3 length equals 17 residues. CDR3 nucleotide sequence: TGTGCCAGCAGCTTGGCTAGCGGGAGTTCCTTTAATGGGGAGCTGTTTTTT. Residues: CASSLASGSSFNGELFF.

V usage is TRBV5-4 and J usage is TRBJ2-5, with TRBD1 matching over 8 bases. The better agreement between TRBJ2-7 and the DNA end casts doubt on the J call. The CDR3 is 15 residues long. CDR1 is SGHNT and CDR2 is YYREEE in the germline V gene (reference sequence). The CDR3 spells CASSLSGQGSYEQYF. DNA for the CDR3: TGTGCCAGCAGCTTATCCGGACAGGGCTCCTACGAGCAGTACTTC.

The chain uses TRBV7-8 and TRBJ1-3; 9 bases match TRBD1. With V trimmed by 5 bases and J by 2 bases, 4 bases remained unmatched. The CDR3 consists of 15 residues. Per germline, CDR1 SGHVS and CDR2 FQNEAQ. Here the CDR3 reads CASSTQGATGNTIYF. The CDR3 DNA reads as TGTGCCAGCAGCACACAGGGGGCAACTGGAAACACCATATATTTT.

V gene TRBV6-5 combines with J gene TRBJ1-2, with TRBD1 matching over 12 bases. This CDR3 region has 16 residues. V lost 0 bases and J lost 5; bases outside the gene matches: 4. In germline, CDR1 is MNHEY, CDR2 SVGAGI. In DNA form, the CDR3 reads TGTGCCAGCAGTTACTCGGGACAGGGGGCTGATTATGGCTACACCTTC. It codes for CASSYSGQGADYGYTF.

Here the CDR3 reads CASGGLLGEKLFF. CDR3 bases: TGTGCCAGCGGCGGGCTTTTGGGGGAAAAACTGTTTTTT. This rearrangement joins TRBV7-9 to TRBJ1-4; unclear D gene. Trimming removed 8 bases at V and 8 bases at J, with 15 bases between. Germline assignment: CDR1 SEHNR and CDR2 FQNEAQ (reference sequence). This CDR3 has 13 amino acids.

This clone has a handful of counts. The CDR3 DNA reads as TGTGCCATCAGGCCCGGACAGGTGAACACTGAAGCTTTCTTT. Amino acid sequence: CAIRPGQVNTEAFF. J is TRBJ1-1 and V is TRBV10-3; TRBD1 agrees at 7 bases. Germline lookup yields CDR1 ENHRY and CDR2 SYGVKD. This CDR3 has 14 amino acids. V trimming: 6 bases; J trimming: 0 bases; junction bases outside the gene matches: 4.

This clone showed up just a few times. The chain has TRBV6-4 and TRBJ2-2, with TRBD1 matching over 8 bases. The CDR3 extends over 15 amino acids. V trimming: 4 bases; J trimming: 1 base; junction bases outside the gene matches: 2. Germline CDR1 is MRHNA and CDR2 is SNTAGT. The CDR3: CASSADRGNTGELFF. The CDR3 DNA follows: TGTGCCAGCAGTGCTGACAGGGGGAACACCGGGGAGCTGTTTTTT.

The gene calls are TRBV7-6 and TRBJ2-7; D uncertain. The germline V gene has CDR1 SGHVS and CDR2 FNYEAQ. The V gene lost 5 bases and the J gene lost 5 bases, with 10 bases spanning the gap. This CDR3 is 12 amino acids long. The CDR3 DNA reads TGTGCCAGCAGCCAAGGAGTCAACGAGCAGTACTTC. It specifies CASSQGVNEQYF.

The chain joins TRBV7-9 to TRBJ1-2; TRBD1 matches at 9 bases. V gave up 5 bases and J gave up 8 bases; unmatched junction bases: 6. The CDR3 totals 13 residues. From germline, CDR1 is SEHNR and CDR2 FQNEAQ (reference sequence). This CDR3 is CASSHGTGSGYTF. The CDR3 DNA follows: TGTGCCAGCAGCCACGGGACAGGGAGCGGCTACACCTTC.

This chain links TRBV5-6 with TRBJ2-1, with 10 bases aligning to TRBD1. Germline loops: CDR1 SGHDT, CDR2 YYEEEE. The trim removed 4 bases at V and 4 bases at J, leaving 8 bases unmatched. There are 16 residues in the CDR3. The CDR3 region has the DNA TGTGCCAGCAGCCAGGACAGGGGGGAGATTTACAATGAGCAGTTCTTC. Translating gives CASSQDRGEIYNEQFF.

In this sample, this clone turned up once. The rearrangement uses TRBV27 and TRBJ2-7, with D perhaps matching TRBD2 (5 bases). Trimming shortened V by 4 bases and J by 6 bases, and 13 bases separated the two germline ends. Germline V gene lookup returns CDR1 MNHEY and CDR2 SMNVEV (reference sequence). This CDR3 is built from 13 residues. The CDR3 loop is CASSSSGWGEQYF. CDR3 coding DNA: TGTGCCAGCAGTTCAAGCGGATGGGGCGAGCAGTACTTC.

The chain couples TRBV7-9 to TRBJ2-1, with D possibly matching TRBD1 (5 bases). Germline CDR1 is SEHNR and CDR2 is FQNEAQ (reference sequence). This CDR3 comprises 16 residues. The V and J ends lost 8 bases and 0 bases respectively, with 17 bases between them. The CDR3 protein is CASRLGQVDSYNEQFF. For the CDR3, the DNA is TGTGCCAGCCGGCTGGGGCAGGTCGACTCCTACAATGAGCAGTTCTTC.

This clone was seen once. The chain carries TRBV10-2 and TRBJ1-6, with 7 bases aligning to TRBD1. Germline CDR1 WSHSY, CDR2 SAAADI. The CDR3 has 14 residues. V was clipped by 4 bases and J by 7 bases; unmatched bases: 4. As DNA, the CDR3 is TGCGCCAGCAGTGGGGGGACAGTAAATTCACCCCTCCACTTT. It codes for CASSGGTVNSPLHF.

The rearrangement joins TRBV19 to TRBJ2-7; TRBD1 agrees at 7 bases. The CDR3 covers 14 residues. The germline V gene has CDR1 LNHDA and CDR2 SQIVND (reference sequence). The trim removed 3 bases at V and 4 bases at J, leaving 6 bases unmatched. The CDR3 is CASSISQGWYEQYF. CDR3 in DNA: TGTGCCAGTAGTATTTCACAGGGGTGGTACGAGCAGTACTTC.